This T cell receptor beta chain was identified in a study of blood T cell repertoires in COVID-19. Overall study: Material from acute and convalescent COVID-19 was sourced from the United States, Italy and Spain. The analysed material was cDNA or gDNA that came from T cells, B-cell-depleted T cells, or PBMCs.

The length of the CDR3 is 16 residues. Per the germline V gene, CDR1 is PRHDT and CDR2 is FYEKMQ (reference sequence). Trimming took 0 bases from V and 4 from J, leaving 13 bases between them. Original processing methods: The authors estimated nucleated cell counts from reference gene primer amplification. Here immunoSEQ multiplex PCR was the method, and the copy in TCRdb shows in-frame clones only, minus some. The DNA gave D and trimming, while V, J and clone size come from that table. The table records 170,000 or so clones, 80% to 90% of them present only once. The chain recombines TRBV13 with TRBJ1-5, with no clear D. The sample comprised PBMCs or T cells enriched from blood (not recorded which). The source is a woman aged 18-29 years who had recovered from COVID-19. Here the CDR3 DNA reads TGTGCCAGCAGCTTAGGAGTATGGGGAGGGAATCAGCCCCAGCATTTT. This codes for CASSLGVWGGNQPQHF.